This TCR beta chain is drawn from a study of blood T cell repertoires in COVID-19 (dated by TCRdb to about 2020). Broadly, across the study: The collaborator samples originated in the United States, Italy and Spain and spanned the acute and convalescent phases of COVID-19. The material from the prospective study consisted of cDNA or gDNA derived from T cells, B-cell-depleted T cells, or PBMCs. The dataset comprised deeply sampled blood TCRbeta repertoires from subjects exposed to, actively infected with, or recovered from COVID-19. The repertoires were made available in a free public database intended to serve as a resource for research on the immune response to SARS-CoV-2. Samples were obtained from the ongoing ImmuneRACE study (first 160 participants) and from roughly 1,300 subjects provided by 6 global collaborators. A de-identified subject ID, COVID-19 status, age in years and sex were almost always included in the sample metadata. HLA class I and class II types, where available, came from metadata supplied by the sample provider rather than from assay-based typing.

Comments on this clone: No cognate antigen has been identified for it. No per-base quality is available; no much larger clone lies one base away.

Including cysteine and phenylalanine, the CDR3 has 14 amino acids. This entry keeps only the CDR3 DNA: 42 bases, framed from base 1. Germline trimming amounts to 0 bases on V and 9 bases on J, with 5 as the count of junction bases outside the gene matches. The germline V gene sets CDR1 to MGHRA and CDR2 to YSYEKL. TCRbeta CDR3 regions were amplified from genomic DNA by means of the immunoSEQ Assay, a bias-controlled multiplex PCR. Regarding the original processing steps: Within the assay, amplification of reference gene primers was used to estimate how many nucleated cells each sample contained. To quantify the absolute abundance of each unique TCRbeta CDR3 rearrangement, sequence reads were collapsed and filtered. For each sample, productive Simpson clonality was calculated as the square root of Simpson's diversity index across productive rearrangements. In its TCRdb copy, this immuneACCESS table keeps in-frame sequences only and misses some clones. Where compared with another copy, unresolved V genes explain less than half of these, and the others have no known cause. V and J calls and clone size are given by that table; D and trimming were obtained from the DNA. The sample yields 250,000 to 300,000 clones; 80% to 90% were counted once. The ten largest make up approximately 10% of the sample.

The collaborating institutions used their own protocols to collect whole blood in K2EDTA tubes. For TCRbeta analysis, collaborators shipped samples as frozen whole blood, isolated PBMCs, or DNA extracted from either of those sample types. General findings and caveats noted by the study authors: Clinical and demographic metadata were provided uncurated, with the amount varying by source and participant.

The sequenced sample consisted of peripheral blood. The sequence joins TRBV4-1 to TRBJ1-5; a stretch of 7 junction bases matches TRBD1. This clonotype was obtained from a woman in her 70s with acute or convalescent COVID-19. The CDR3 sequence is CASSQDRGRRPQHF. The DNA sequence is as follows: TGCGCCAGCAGCCAAGACAGGGGGAGGCGGCCCCAGCATTTT.